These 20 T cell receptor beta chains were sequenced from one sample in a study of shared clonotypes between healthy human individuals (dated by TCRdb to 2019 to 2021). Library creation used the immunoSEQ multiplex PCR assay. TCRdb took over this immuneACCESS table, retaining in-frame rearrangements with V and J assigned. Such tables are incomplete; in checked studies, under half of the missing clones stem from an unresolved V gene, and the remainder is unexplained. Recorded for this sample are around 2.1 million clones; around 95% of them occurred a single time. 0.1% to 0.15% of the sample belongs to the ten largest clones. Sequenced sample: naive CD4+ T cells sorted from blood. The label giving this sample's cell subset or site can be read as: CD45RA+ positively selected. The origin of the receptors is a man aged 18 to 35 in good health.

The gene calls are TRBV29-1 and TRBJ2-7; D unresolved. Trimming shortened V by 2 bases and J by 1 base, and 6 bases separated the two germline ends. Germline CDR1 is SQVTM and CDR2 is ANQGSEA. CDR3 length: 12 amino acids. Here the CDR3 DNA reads TGCAGCGTTGAATGGAGTTCCTACGAGCAGTACTTC. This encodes CSVEWSSYEQYF.

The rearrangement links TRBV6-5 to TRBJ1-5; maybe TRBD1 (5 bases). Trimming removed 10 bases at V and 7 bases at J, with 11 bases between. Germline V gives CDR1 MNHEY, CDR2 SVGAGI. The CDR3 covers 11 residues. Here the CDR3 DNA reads TGTGCCATAGGGAGGGACCAGCCCCAGCATTTT. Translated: CAIGRDQPQHF.

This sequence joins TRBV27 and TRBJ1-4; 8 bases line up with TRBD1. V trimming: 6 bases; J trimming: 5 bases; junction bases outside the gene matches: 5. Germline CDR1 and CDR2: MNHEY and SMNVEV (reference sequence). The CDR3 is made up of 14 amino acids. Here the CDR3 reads CASRTGVGNEKLFF. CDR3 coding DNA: TGTGCCAGCAGGACAGGGGTGGGGAATGAAAAACTGTTTTTT.

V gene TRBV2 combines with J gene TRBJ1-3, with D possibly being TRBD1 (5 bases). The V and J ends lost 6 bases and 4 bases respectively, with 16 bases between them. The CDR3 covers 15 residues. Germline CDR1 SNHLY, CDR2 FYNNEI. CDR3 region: CASRPDRSYGNTIYF. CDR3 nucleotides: TGTGCCAGCAGACCCGACAGATCGTACGGAAACACCATATATTTT. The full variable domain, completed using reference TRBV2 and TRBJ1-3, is EPEVTQTPSHQVTQMGQEVILRCVPISNHLYFYWYRQILGQKVEFLVSFYNNEISEKSEIFDDQFSVERPDGSNFTLKIRSTKLEDSAMYFCASRPDRSYGNTIYFGEGSWLTVV.

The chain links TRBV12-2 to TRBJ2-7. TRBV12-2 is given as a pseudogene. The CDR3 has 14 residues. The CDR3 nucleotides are TGTGCAAGTCGCTCCGGGACCCACAGCTACGAGCAGTACTTC. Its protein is CASRSGTHSYEQYF.

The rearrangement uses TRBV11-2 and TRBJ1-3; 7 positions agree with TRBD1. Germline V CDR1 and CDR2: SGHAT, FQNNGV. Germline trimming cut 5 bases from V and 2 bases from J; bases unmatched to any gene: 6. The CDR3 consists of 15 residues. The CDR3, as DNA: TGTGCCAGCAGCCTTACCAGGGGGGCTGGAAACACCATATATTTT. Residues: CASSLTRGAGNTIYF.

CDR3 in DNA: TGTGCCAGCAGCGGCGGACGGACATTAAACACTGAAGCTTTCTTT. This translates into CASSGGRTLNTEAFF. The rearrangement joins TRBV9 to TRBJ1-1; D is perhaps TRBD1 (5 bases). V dropped 3 bases and J dropped 2 bases, with 14 bases sitting between them. Germline V gene sequence: CDR1 SGDLS, CDR2 YYNGEE. The CDR3 is 15 residues long.

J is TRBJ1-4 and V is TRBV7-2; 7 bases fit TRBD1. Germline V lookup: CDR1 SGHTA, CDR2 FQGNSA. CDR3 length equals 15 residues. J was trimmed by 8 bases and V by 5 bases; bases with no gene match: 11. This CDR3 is CASSTRQGRGEKLFF. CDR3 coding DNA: TGTGCCAGCAGCACCAGACAGGGACGGGGGGAAAAACTGTTTTTT.

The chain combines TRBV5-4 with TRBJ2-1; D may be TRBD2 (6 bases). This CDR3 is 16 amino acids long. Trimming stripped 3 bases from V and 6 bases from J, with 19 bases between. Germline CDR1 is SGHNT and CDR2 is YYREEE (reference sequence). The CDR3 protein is CASSSTEIRGTNEQFF. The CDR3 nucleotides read TGTGCCAGCAGCTCGACCGAGATTCGGGGGACCAATGAGCAGTTCTTC.

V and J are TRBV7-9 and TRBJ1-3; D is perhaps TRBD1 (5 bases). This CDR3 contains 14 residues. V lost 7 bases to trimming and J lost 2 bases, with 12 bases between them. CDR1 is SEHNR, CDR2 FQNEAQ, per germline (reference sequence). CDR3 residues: CASTPRGAGNTIYF. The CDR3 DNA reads TGTGCCAGCACCCCCAGAGGGGCTGGAAACACCATATATTTT.

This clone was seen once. DNA for the CDR3: TGTGCCACCGGGGGACTAGCGGGACCAGACGAGCAGTACTTC. Translation: CATGGLAGPDEQYF. J is TRBJ2-7 and V is TRBV27; the match to TRBD2 covers 13 bases. The CDR3 is made up of 14 amino acids. CDR1 is MNHEY, CDR2 SMNVEV, per germline (reference sequence). The trim removed 10 bases at V and 5 bases at J, leaving 8 bases unmatched.

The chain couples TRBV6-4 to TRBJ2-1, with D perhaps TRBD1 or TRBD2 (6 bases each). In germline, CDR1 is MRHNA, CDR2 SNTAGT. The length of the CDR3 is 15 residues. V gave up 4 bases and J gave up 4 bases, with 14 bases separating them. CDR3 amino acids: CASSALLGGYNEQFF. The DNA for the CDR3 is TGTGCCAGCAGTGCGTTGCTAGGGGGGTACAATGAGCAGTTCTTC.

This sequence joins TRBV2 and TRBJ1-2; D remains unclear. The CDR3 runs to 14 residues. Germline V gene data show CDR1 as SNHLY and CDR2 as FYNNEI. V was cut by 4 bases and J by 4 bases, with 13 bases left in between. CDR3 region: CASSGFMGGYGYTF. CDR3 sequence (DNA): TGTGCCAGCAGTGGTTTTATGGGAGGCTATGGCTACACCTTC.

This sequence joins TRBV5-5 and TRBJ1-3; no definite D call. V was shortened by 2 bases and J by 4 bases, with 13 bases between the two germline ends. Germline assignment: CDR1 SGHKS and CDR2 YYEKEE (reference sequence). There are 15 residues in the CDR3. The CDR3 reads CASSFSRAAGNTIYF. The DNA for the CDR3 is TGTGCCAGCAGCTTTTCCCGGGCCGCCGGAAACACCATATATTTT.

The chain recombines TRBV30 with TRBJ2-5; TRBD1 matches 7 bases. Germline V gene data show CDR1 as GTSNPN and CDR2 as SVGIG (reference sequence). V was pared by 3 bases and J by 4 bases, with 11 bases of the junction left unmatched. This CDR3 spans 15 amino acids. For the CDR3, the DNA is TGTGCCTGGAGATTAGGACAGGTTCTTCCAGAGACCCAGTACTTC. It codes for CAWRLGQVLPETQYF.

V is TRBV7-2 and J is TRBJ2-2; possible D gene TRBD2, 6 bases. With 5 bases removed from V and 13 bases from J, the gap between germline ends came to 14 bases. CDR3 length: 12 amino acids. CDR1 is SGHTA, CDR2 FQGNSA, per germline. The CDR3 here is CASSQKQEGLFF. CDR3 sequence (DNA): TGTGCCAGCAGCCAAAAACAGGAGGGGCTGTTTTTT.

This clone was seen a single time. CDR3 in amino acids: CASSVAGTSNEKLFF. CDR3 DNA: TGCGCCAGCAGTGTGGCGGGAACCTCTAATGAAAAACTGTTTTTT. The gene calls are TRBV10-2 and TRBJ1-4; no clear D gene. This CDR3 contains 15 residues. The germline V gene encodes CDR1 WSHSY and CDR2 SAAADI. Trimming removed 4 bases at V and 3 bases at J, with 12 bases between.

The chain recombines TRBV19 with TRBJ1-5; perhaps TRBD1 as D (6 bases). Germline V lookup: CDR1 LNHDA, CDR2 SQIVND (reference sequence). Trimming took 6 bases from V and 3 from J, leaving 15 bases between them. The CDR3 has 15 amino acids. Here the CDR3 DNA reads TGTGCCAGTAGAACTCTCTCAGGGGTCAATCAGCCCCAGCATTTT. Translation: CASRTLSGVNQPQHF.

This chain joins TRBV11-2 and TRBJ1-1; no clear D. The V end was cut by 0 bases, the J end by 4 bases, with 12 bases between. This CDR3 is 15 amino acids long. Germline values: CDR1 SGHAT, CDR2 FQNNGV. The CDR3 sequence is CASSLDGPYGTEAFF. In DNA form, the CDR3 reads TGTGCCAGCAGCTTAGATGGCCCTTACGGCACTGAAGCTTTCTTT.

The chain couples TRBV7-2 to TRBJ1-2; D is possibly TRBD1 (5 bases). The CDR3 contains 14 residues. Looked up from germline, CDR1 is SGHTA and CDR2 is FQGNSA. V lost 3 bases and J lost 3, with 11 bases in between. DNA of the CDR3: TGTGCCAGCAGCTTCACCAGGGACGACTATGGCTACACCTTC. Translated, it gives CASSFTRDDYGYTF.